This T cell receptor (beta chain) appears in the sequencing data of a study of CD8+CD57+ T cells in acquired aplastic anemia. Across the whole study: Sorted CD4+ and CD8+ cell DNA averaged roughly 3.2 ug.

Concerning this clonotype itself: The antigen remains undetermined.

CD8+CD57+ cell expansion had been shown by flow cytometry in patients chosen for sequencing. Every one of the patients had aplastic anemia (severe, acquired). The study sampled blood from patients who had received no therapy. Overall study findings and caveats: Around 29 CD8+ CDR3 sequences were shared between patients and controls.

CDR3 and TCR beta VDJ profiling relied on genomic DNA as the template. TCRdb re-called the reads through MiXCR, storing one row per CDR3 protein. This table has 100,000 to 150,000 distinct CDR3 sequences, almost 40% appearing once. Sequenced: sorted CD4+, CD8+, or CD8+CD57+ T cells (not recorded which) from PBMCs. This TCR came from a human donor with aplastic anemia.

The CDR3 reads CASSQTPRGASSPLHF. The CDR3 DNA reads as TGTGCCAGCAGCCAAACCCCTCGGGGGGCGAGTTCACCCCTCCACTTT. This sequence joins TRBV3-1 and TRBJ1-6; possibly TRBD1 for D (6 bases). The CDR3 contains 16 residues. The ends were cut back, 2 bases at V and 9 bases at J, with 17 bases in the middle. Germline CDR1 reads LGHDT; CDR2 reads YNNKEL (reference sequence).